The rows below give T cell receptor beta chains drawn from one sample of a study of blood T cells in healthy people across ages. TCRdb ran MiXCR on the 5' RACE reads and lists one entry per CDR3 protein. Of fewer than 650,000 distinct CDR3 sequences in the sample, 25% to 35% were seen once. This sample was shared with a second study, whose subject was T cells of mothers and their children.

Sequenced sample: blood. Receptors were obtained from a boy younger than 10 in good health. CDR3s include the opening cysteine and the closing phenylalanine or tryptophan. A D gene is named only where the DNA matches it firmly. Size values are once, few and many counts, or a class for expanded clones, and some rows have none.

>TRBD1|.|TRBV15|TRBJ2-2
CATSRDRRNTGELFF
TGTGCCACCAGCAGGGACAGGAGGAACACCGGGGAGCTGTTTTTT
>.|.|TRBV7-2|TRBJ2-7
CASSSRQYGQYF
TGTGCCAGCAGCTCGAGACAGTACGGGCAGTACTTC
>.|few|TRBV19|TRBJ2-5
CASSIYLAQETQYF
TGTGCCAGTAGTATATACTTAGCGCAAGAGACCCAGTACTTC
>.|few|TRBV10-3|TRBJ2-7
CAINPAGAYEQYF
TGTGCCATCAACCCGGCAGGGGCCTACGAGCAGTACTTC
>.|.|TRBV3-1|TRBJ2-6
CASSQGLRAGANVLTF
TGTGCCAGCAGCCAAGGTCTAAGGGCTGGGGCCAACGTCCTGACTTTC
>TRBD1|.|TRBV6-2/TRBV6-3|TRBJ2-3
CASRPTGNTQYF
TGTGCCAGCAGGCCGACAGGGAATACGCAGTATTTT
>TRBD2|.|TRBV3-1|TRBJ2-1
CASSQEASGGYEQFF
TGTGCCAGCAGCCAAGAGGCTAGCGGGGGATATGAGCAGTTCTTC
>.|.|TRBV29-1|TRBJ1-1
CSVITTGMNTEAFF
TGCAGCGTGATAACGACAGGAATGAACACTGAAGCTTTCTTT
>.|few|TRBV28|TRBJ2-7
CATGTPNYEQYF
TGTGCCACCGGGACTCCTAACTACGAGCAGTACTTC
>.|.|TRBV29-1|TRBJ2-3
CSVVGTYTDTQYF
TGCAGCGTTGTAGGGACCTACACAGATACGCAGTATTTT